The 32 T cell receptor beta chains in this list originate from one sample, sequenced in a study of T cells in Graves' hyperthyroidism and ophthalmopathy. TCR beta CDR3 regions were amplified from RNA transcripts. A first-round RT-PCR of the TCR CDR3 used the HTBI primer set. MiXCR, run by TCRdb on the multiplex PCR reads, gives a single entry per CDR3 protein. This table has about 380,000 distinct CDR3 sequences, approximately 13% appearing once. The sequencing input was blood. The receptor source for this set is a woman aged 60-75 years with Graves' hyperthyroidism.

This chain connects TRBV2 to TRBJ2-2, with a weak D call TRBD2 (6 bases). Germline CDR1 is SNHLY and CDR2 is FYNNEI. The CDR3 consists of 15 residues. The V and J ends lost 7 bases and 3 bases respectively, with 15 bases between them. The chain's CDR3 is CASTPGLKYTGELFF. The CDR3 DNA follows: TGTGCCAGCACCCCGGGACTTAAGTACACCGGGGAGCTGTTTTTT.

The chain joins TRBV19 to TRBJ1-2; D might be TRBD1 (6 bases). V was pared by 2 bases and J by 3 bases, with 10 bases between. From germline, CDR1 is LNHDA and CDR2 SQIVND (reference sequence). The CDR3 consists of 14 residues. The CDR3 nucleotides are TGTGCCAGTAGTATACGGCAGGGGCACTATGGCTACACCTTC. This codes for CASSIRQGHYGYTF.

This clonotype was observed at least ten times. The V call is TRBV11-2, the J call TRBJ1-1; no firm D call. V was trimmed by 3 bases and J by 1 base, leaving 12 bases between them. Germline CDR1 SGHAT, CDR2 FQNNGV. CDR3 length equals 15 residues. CDR3 sequence reads: CASSLLGPPNTEAFF. The DNA for the CDR3 is TGTGCCAGCAGCTTGCTAGGACCGCCGAACACTGAAGCTTTCTTT.

This clonotype turned up a few times. Here the CDR3 reads CASSQGGQGDQPQHF. The CDR3 bases are TGTGCCAGCAGCCAAGGGGGACAGGGCGATCAGCCCCAGCATTTT. This rearrangement joins TRBV7-9 to TRBJ1-5; 9 nucleotides line up with TRBD1. CDR3 length equals 15 residues. The J segment lost 5 bases and the V segment lost 5 bases, leaving 7 bases of the junction unmatched. Germline loops: CDR1 SEHNR, CDR2 FQNEAQ (reference sequence).

This clonotype showed up many times. CDR3 loop: CASSLRRGAGANYGYTF. CDR3 nucleotides: TGCGCCAGCAGCTTGAGGAGAGGGGCCGGAGCTAACTATGGCTACACCTTC. The J gene is TRBJ1-2, the V gene TRBV5-1; D possibly corresponds to TRBD1 (5 bases). V was pared by 1 base and J by 0 bases, with 16 bases between. CDR1 and CDR2 (germline): SGHRS, YFSETQ. The CDR3 loop spans 17 amino acids. Full variable domain (outside the CDR3, taken from reference TRBV5-1 and TRBJ1-2): KAGVTQTPRYLIKTRGQQVTLSCSPISGHRSVSWYQQTPGQGLQFLFEYFSETQRNKGNFPGRFSGRQFSNSRSEMNVSTLELGDSALYLCASSLRRGAGANYGYTFGSGTRLTVV.

This clonotype was seen at least ten times. The CDR3 DNA sequence: TGCAGTGCGGGGATAGCGGGAGGTCAAATGGGGGAGCAGTACTTC. Translated, it gives CSAGIAGGQMGEQYF. The gene calls are TRBV20-1 and TRBJ2-7; 10 nucleotides agree with TRBD2. The CDR3 is 15 residues long. Germline lookup yields CDR1 DFQATT and CDR2 SNEGSKA (reference sequence). V gave up 6 bases and J gave up 7 bases; unmatched junction bases: 15.

The table lists this clonotype with many counts. The chain combines TRBV2 with TRBJ2-3, with 10 bases identical to TRBD2. After removal of 2 bases from V and 5 bases from J, the junction contained 7 bases not matched to a gene. The germline V gene has CDR1 SNHLY and CDR2 FYNNEI. This CDR3 comprises 16 residues. DNA of the CDR3: TGTGCCAGCAGTGAATTAGGACTAGCGGAAGAAGATACGCAGTATTTT. Translating gives CASSELGLAEEDTQYF.

The sample holds many counts of this clonotype. The CDR3 sequence is CASATSGGYEQYF. The CDR3 DNA follows: TGTGCCAGCGCTACTAGCGGGGGCTACGAGCAGTACTTC. The chain uses TRBV2 and TRBJ2-7; 11 bases are a match to TRBD2. Trimming cost V 8 bases and J 3 bases; bases outside gene matches: 3. The CDR3 extends over 13 amino acids. Looked up from germline, CDR1 is SNHLY and CDR2 is FYNNEI.

This clonotype was observed many times. This chain connects TRBV6-1 to TRBJ2-1; D might be TRBD2 (5 bases). Per the germline V gene, CDR1 is MNHNS and CDR2 is SASEGT. V lost 7 bases to trimming and J lost 3 bases, with 13 bases between them. The CDR3 length is 14 residues. The CDR3 DNA reads as TGTGCCAGCACCGACGAGCGGAACTACAATGAGCAGTTCTTC. Translation gives CASTDERNYNEQFF.

As DNA, the CDR3 is TGTGCCAGCAGTTACGAGAGGCTCTATGGCTACACCTTC. It yields the protein CASSYERLYGYTF. This sequence joins TRBV6-5 and TRBJ1-2, with unresolved D. The V gene lost 2 bases and the J gene lost 4 bases, with 8 bases spanning the gap. The germline gives CDR1 MNHEY, CDR2 SVGAGI. The CDR3 length is 13 residues.

This clonotype was seen at least ten times. V is TRBV7-9 and J is TRBJ2-1; unclear D gene. The germline gives CDR1 SEHNR, CDR2 FQNEAQ (reference sequence). Trimming cost V 2 bases and J 7 bases, with 9 bases left between them. This CDR3 contains 13 residues. The chain's CDR3 is CASSLRSINEQFF. For the CDR3, the DNA is TGTGCCAGCAGCTTACGGTCGATTAATGAGCAGTTCTTC.

The rearrangement joins TRBV28 to TRBJ1-2; no definite D call. Germline V gene lookup returns CDR1 MDHEN and CDR2 SYDVKM. Between the trimmed V and J ends, which lost 6 bases and 5 bases, there was a span of 10 bases. The CDR3 extends over 12 amino acids. CDR3 residues: CASSPLQYGYTF. CDR3 bases: TGTGCCAGCAGCCCCTTACAGTATGGCTACACCTTC.

This clonotype was counted many times. V gene TRBV7-9 combines with J gene TRBJ1-2; D is unclear. The germline V and J ends were trimmed by 0 bases and 0 bases, with 11 bases remaining between them. Germline CDR1 reads SEHNR; CDR2 reads FQNEAQ (reference sequence). CDR3 length equals 16 residues. CDR3 in DNA: TGTGCCAGCAGCTTAGCACATCTACGATCTAACTATGGCTACACCTTC. Translation: CASSLAHLRSNYGYTF.

This clonotype was observed a few times. As DNA, the CDR3 is TGTGCCACCAGCAGAGATCCAGGCAGGGGGACGGACGAGCAGTACTTC. This translates into CATSRDPGRGTDEQYF. The chain has TRBV15 and TRBJ2-7, with 7 nucleotides matching TRBD1. The germline CDR1 and CDR2 sequences are LNHNV and YYDKDF (reference sequence). The CDR3 sequence is 16 residues long. V gave up 0 bases and J gave up 5 bases; unmatched junction bases: 10. The variable domain in full, completed from reference TRBV15 and TRBJ2-7, reads DAMVIQNPRYQVTQFGKPVTLSCSQTLNHNVMYWYQQKSSQAPKLLFHYYDKDFNNEADTPDNFQSRRPNTSFCFLDIRSPGLGDTAMYLCATSRDPGRGTDEQYFGPGTRLTVT.

This clonotype was counted at least ten times. V and J are TRBV20-1 and TRBJ1-2; possible D gene TRBD1, 5 bases. The germline V and J ends were trimmed by 5 bases and 4 bases, with 8 bases remaining between them. Germline V gene sequence: CDR1 DFQATT, CDR2 SNEGSKA (reference sequence). The CDR3 is made up of 11 amino acids. As DNA, the CDR3 is TGCAGTGCTGGGGCGGCCTATGGCTACACCTTC. Protein sequence: CSAGAAYGYTF.

In its sample, this clonotype was seen a few times. This chain uses TRBV18 with TRBJ1-5; D remains unclear. Trimming removed 6 bases at V and 4 bases at J, with 13 bases between. The CDR3 has 14 residues. CDR1 and CDR2 (germline): KGHSH, LQKENI. The CDR3, as DNA: TGTGCCAGCTCCCCTGGGAGAGCGAATCAGCCCCAGCATTTT. It yields the protein CASSPGRANQPQHF. The full variable domain, completed using reference TRBV18 and TRBJ1-5, is NAGVMQNPRHLVRRRGQEARLRCSPMKGHSHVYWYRQLPEEGLKFMVYLQKENIIDESGMPKERFSAEFPKEGPSILRIQQVVRGDSAAYFCASSPGRANQPQHFGDGTRLSIL.

The genes are TRBV7-3 and TRBJ2-7, with D maybe TRBD2 (5 bases). This CDR3 has 14 amino acids. Per the germline V gene, CDR1 is SGHTA and CDR2 is FQGTGA. V gave up 4 bases and J gave up 7 bases, with 17 bases separating them. The CDR3 nucleotides read TGTGCCAGCAGCTCCTTTTCCGGGATCCTGGAGCAGTACTTC. Translation gives CASSSFSGILEQYF.

This clonotype appeared many times. The J gene is TRBJ1-5, the V gene TRBV11-2; TRBD1 matches at 7 bases. This CDR3 comprises 15 residues. V gave up 3 bases and J gave up 5 bases; unmatched junction bases: 7. CDR1 and CDR2 from the germline V gene are SGHAT and FQNNGV. The CDR3 spells CASSLGQMGDQPQHF. CDR3 nucleotides: TGTGCCAGCAGCTTGGGACAGATGGGCGATCAGCCCCAGCATTTT.

The CDR3 region is CASSLTGGSYNEQYF. CDR3 nucleotides: TGTGCCAGCAGCTTGACGGGGGGCTCCTACAATGAGCAGTACTTC. The chain employs TRBV5-4 and TRBJ2-1; the D gene is possibly TRBD2 (7 bases). The closer fit of TRBJ2-7 to the DNA end suggests the J call may be wrong. This CDR3 region has 15 residues. Per germline, CDR1 SGHNT and CDR2 YYREEE (reference sequence).

This clonotype occurred many times. This chain connects TRBV20-1 to TRBJ2-3; D possibly corresponds to TRBD2 (5 bases). Germline-derived CDR1 and CDR2 are DFQATT and SNEGSKA (reference sequence). The CDR3 spans 11 residues. With 4 bases removed from V and 5 bases from J, the gap between germline ends came to 7 bases. In DNA, the CDR3 is TGCAGTGCTACCGGGATAGATACGCAGTATTTT. It yields the protein CSATGIDTQYF.

The rearrangement joins TRBV30 to TRBJ2-1; the D call may be TRBD1 or TRBD2 (5 bases each). V was shortened by 3 bases and J by 12 bases, with 18 bases between the two germline ends. The CDR3 loop spans 13 amino acids. CDR1 and CDR2 (germline): GTSNPN, SVGIG (reference sequence). In DNA form, the CDR3 reads TGTGCCTGGAGCCGAGGGGTGGCTAGTGGGCAGTTCTTC. As protein: CAWSRGVASGQFF.

This clonotype came up many times. The chain combines TRBV7-8 with TRBJ2-7; weak D call: TRBD1 (6 bases). The CDR3 loop spans 17 amino acids. Looked up from germline, CDR1 is SGHVS and CDR2 is FQNEAQ. Trimming took off 5 bases at V and 3 bases at J, with 23 bases between the two ends. CDR3 protein: CASSLSPGQTQHYEQYF. Written as DNA, the CDR3 is TGTGCCAGCAGCCTTTCCCCGGGACAAACCCAGCACTACGAGCAGTACTTC.

This clonotype was found once. CDR3 protein: CASSIRGTGGRQPQHF. The CDR3 DNA follows: TGTGCCAGTAGTATTCGTGGGACAGGGGGGCGTCAGCCCCAGCATTTT. V and J are TRBV19 and TRBJ1-5, with 11 nucleotides matching TRBD1. Germline V gene sequence: CDR1 LNHDA, CDR2 SQIVND (reference sequence). The ends lost 3 bases at V and 6 bases at J; junction bases unmatched: 7. The CDR3 consists of 16 residues. Full variable domain (remainder filled in from reference TRBV19 and TRBJ1-5): DGGITQSPKYLFRKEGQNVTLSCEQNLNHDAMYWYRQDPGQGLRLIYYSQIVNDFQKGDIAEGYSVSREKKESFPLTVTSAQKNPTAFYLCASSIRGTGGRQPQHFGDGTRLSIL.

Ten or more counts support this clonotype. The V and J genes are TRBV7-9 and TRBJ2-3; D gene ambiguous. V was shortened by 0 bases and J by 0 bases, with 4 bases between the two germline ends. The CDR3 runs 14 residues. In germline, CDR1 is SEHNR, CDR2 FQNEAQ (reference sequence). The CDR3 here is CASSLAFSTDTQYF. The CDR3 DNA reads TGTGCCAGCAGCTTAGCCTTCAGCACAGATACGCAGTATTTT.

This clonotype was counted only a few times. This chain uses TRBV5-8 with TRBJ2-7, with 7 positions matching TRBD1. Germline CDR1 SGHTS, CDR2 YDEGEE. CDR3 length: 13 residues. With 2 bases clipped from V and 6 bases from J, the junction kept 5 bases outside the gene matches. Here the CDR3 DNA reads TGTGCCAGCAGCTTACGGGACAGAGGCGAGCAGTACTTC. This encodes CASSLRDRGEQYF.

This chain joins TRBV28 and TRBJ2-3, with TRBD2 matching 9 bases. CDR3 length: 15 residues. The J segment lost 4 bases and the V segment lost 5 bases, leaving 7 bases of the junction unmatched. Germline V gives CDR1 MDHEN, CDR2 SYDVKM. CDR3 sequence: CASSPRTSAADTQYF. CDR3 nucleotides: TGTGCCAGCAGTCCCCGGACTAGCGCCGCAGATACGCAGTATTTT.

The chain uses TRBV27 and TRBJ2-7, with D unclear. V gave up 6 bases and J gave up 2 bases, with 8 bases separating them. This CDR3 is 12 amino acids long. CDR1 is MNHEY, CDR2 SMNVEV, per germline (reference sequence). The CDR3 DNA reads as TGTGCCAGCAGGGAGAAACCCTACGAGCAGTACTTC. This gives the protein CASREKPYEQYF.

This clonotype was seen many times. The J gene is TRBJ2-7, the V gene TRBV28; tentatively, D is TRBD2 (6 bases). This CDR3 contains 14 residues. V dropped 5 bases and J dropped 7 bases, with 18 bases sitting between them. Germline V gene sequence: CDR1 MDHEN, CDR2 SYDVKM. CDR3 sequence: CASSTTGSLREQYF. For the CDR3, the DNA is TGTGCCAGCAGTACCACCGGGAGCCTACGGGAGCAGTACTTC.

This clonotype was counted at least ten times. The genes are TRBV12-5 and TRBJ2-7; no reliable D call. This CDR3 spans 17 amino acids. V lost 0 bases to trimming and J lost 2 bases, with 17 bases between them. Germline V gives CDR1 LGHNT, CDR2 FRNRAP. This CDR3 is CASGLVLRSPSPYEQYF. CDR3 coding DNA: TGTGCTAGTGGTTTGGTACTAAGGTCCCCATCACCCTACGAGCAGTACTTC. The full variable domain, completed using reference TRBV12-5 and TRBJ2-7, is DARVTQTPRHKVTEMGQEVTMRCQPILGHNTVFWYRQTMMQGLELLAYFRNRAPLDDSGMPKDRFSAEMPDATLATLKIQPSEPRDSAVYFCASGLVLRSPSPYEQYFGPGTRLTVT.

This clonotype has just a few counts. The chain is built from TRBV3-1 and TRBJ2-1; 10 nucleotides align to TRBD2. This CDR3 contains 18 residues. Germline-derived CDR1 and CDR2 are LGHDT and YNNKEL (reference sequence). V dropped 0 bases and J dropped 4; count of bases not matched to a gene: 9. This chain's CDR3 is CASSQDAASGGVYNEQFF. CDR3 DNA sequence: TGTGCCAGCAGCCAAGACGCCGCTAGCGGGGGAGTATACAATGAGCAGTTCTTC.

This clonotype was counted at least ten times. V is TRBV28 and J is TRBJ2-1; 14 bases agree with TRBD2. Germline trimming cut 5 bases from V and 4 bases from J; bases unmatched to any gene: 13. Germline values: CDR1 MDHEN, CDR2 SYDVKM. This CDR3 is built from 19 residues. CDR3 bases: TGTGCCAGCAGTCCGATCCCCGGGACTAGCGGGAGTATGTACAATGAGCAGTTCTTC. It yields the protein CASSPIPGTSGSMYNEQFF. The complete variable domain, with remaining parts taken from reference TRBV28 and TRBJ2-1, reads DVKVTQSSRYLVKRTGEKVFLECVQDMDHENMFWYRQDPGLGLRLIYFSYDVKMKEKGDIPEGYSVSREKKERFSLILESASTNQTSMYLCASSPIPGTSGSMYNEQFFGPGTRLTVL.

This clonotype appeared a few times. This chain connects TRBV15 to TRBJ1-3, with 7 positions matching TRBD1. J gave up 3 bases and V 3 bases, and 8 bases lay outside the gene matches. The CDR3 runs 16 residues. Germline values: CDR1 LNHNV, CDR2 YYDKDF (reference sequence). The CDR3 protein is CATSRFRDSSGNTIYF. Written as DNA, the CDR3 is TGTGCCACCAGCAGGTTCCGGGACAGTAGTGGAAACACCATATATTTT.